This T cell receptor beta chain was sequenced during a study of metastatic and nonmetastatic thyroid tumors. Turning to the study itself: Repertoires from blood and tumor or nodule tissue of malignant and benign thyroid patients were compared.

Patients underwent thyroid surgery, and none had received any treatment before it. The trim removed 1 base at V and 6 bases at J, leaving 10 bases unmatched. The CDR3 contains 17 residues. Germline-derived CDR1 and CDR2 are SGHVS and FQNEAQ. In its sample, this clone was seen many times. The antigen is unknown. The study's findings and limits: Malignant tumors reportedly showed significantly higher TCR beta diversity than benign nodules in both blood and tumor.

Authors' methods: In papillary thyroid cancer, a distant-metastasis classifier was built using CDR3 differences across clinicopathological groups. TCRdb reanalyzed the PCR reads with MiXCR. The V and J calls here are based on TCRdb, not the publication. Seen here are 25,000 to 35,000 clones, around 25% observed once, and the top ten hold about 8.9%. The V gene is TRBV7-8, the J gene TRBJ2-5; 11 nucleotides line up with TRBD1. This receptor was taken from a female donor with papillary thyroid cancer or a benign thyroid nodule (not recorded which). Some clones in this sample may be carry-over from other donors' samples. The sequencing sample was made of blood. The CDR3 DNA follows: TGTGCCAGCAGCTTAGGACTTTGGACAGGGGGCGAAAAGACCCAGTACTTC. This codes for CASSLGLWTGGEKTQYF.